This T cell receptor beta chain was found in a study of CXCR3-negative and CXCR3-positive naive CD8 T cells. CD45RO-CCR7+CD27+CD95- defined naive CD8+ T cells. Study findings and constraints: CXCR3-negative naive cells had less hydrophobic TRB CDR3s than did CXCR3-positive naive cells. After cryopreservation, expression of CXCR3 was partially reduced, and most assays were run with fresh PBMCs. Similarly elevated diversity marked both naive subsets, with memory CD8+ cells showing far lower diversity. Comparison of naive CXCR3-negative and CXCR3-positive cells revealed similar TRBV-TRBJ usage, while memory cells differed.

The CDR3 length is 15 residues. Germline CDR1 is SEHNR and CDR2 is FQNEAQ (reference sequence). On this clonotype: Its target is unknown.

The TRB cDNA libraries were prepared by 5' RACE with UMI labels. TCRdb processed the 5' RACE reads again and assigns one entry to each CDR3 protein, with no DNA. This sample lists some 140,000 distinct CDR3 sequences; its ten largest clones have approximately 0.4%. Specimen: naive CXCR3+ CD8+ T cells from blood. Subset here: CD45RO-CCR7+CD27+CD95- naive CD8+ T cells expressing CXCR3 (TNR3+). This receptor was identified in a human donor in good health. Some clones in this sample may be carry-over from other donors' samples. The chain carries TRBV7-9 and TRBJ2-3; checking the TCRdb D call of TRBD1 is not possible without DNA. CDR3 sequence reads: CASSFVTGDTDTQYF.